The 8 T cell receptor beta chains listed next were all sequenced from one sample in a study of cytomegalovirus exposure and HLA in healthy donors. PCR involved 60 Vbeta and 13 Jbeta primers. Method: immunoSEQ multiplex PCR; TCRdb's copy keeps in-frame clones and lacks some. In the table there are 140,000 or so clones, more than 75% of which are singletons. Sequencing was carried out using PBMCs. The receptors originated from a woman under 30 in good health and CMV-seropositive.

There are a few counts of this clone. The genes are TRBV4-3 and TRBJ2-7, with 10 bases identical to TRBD2. The CDR3 totals 15 residues. Germline CDR1 and CDR2: LGHNA and YSLEER. Unmatched junction bases numbered 1, after V lost 2 bases and J lost 0 bases. The CDR3 region has the DNA TGCGCCAGCAGCCAACTAGCGGGGGACTCCTACGAGCAGTACTTC. It translates to CASSQLAGDSYEQYF.

The chain couples TRBV10-3 to TRBJ1-5, with 9 nucleotides matching TRBD1. V was clipped by 4 bases and J by 3 bases; unmatched bases: 1. Germline V gives CDR1 ENHRY, CDR2 SYGVKD. This CDR3 has 14 residues. The CDR3 DNA follows: TGTGCCATCAGTGGGGACAGGGACAATCAGCCCCAGCATTTT. Translation: CAISGDRDNQPQHF.

This rearrangement joins TRBV7-9 to TRBJ1-5; weak D call: TRBD1 (6 bases). The CDR3 has 14 residues. Trimming took 5 bases from V and 3 from J, leaving 11 bases between them. Germline V lookup: CDR1 SEHNR, CDR2 FQNEAQ (reference sequence). Here the CDR3 reads CASSLDRPNQPQHF. The CDR3 DNA reads as TGTGCCAGCAGCCTGGACAGACCCAATCAGCCCCAGCATTTT.

The chain links TRBV27 to TRBJ2-7; TRBD1 is a possible D gene (5 bases). The CDR3 contains 14 residues. Trimming removed 3 bases from V and 6 bases from J, with 15 bases in between. The germline V gene encodes CDR1 MNHEY and CDR2 SMNVEV (reference sequence). This CDR3 is CASSLGQGLGEQYF. CDR3 nucleotides: TGTGCCAGCAGTTTGGGGCAGGGCCTGGGCGAGCAGTACTTC.

Details on this clone: This sample also contains other DNA sequences that code for the same CDR3. This chain joins TRBV27 and TRBJ2-4; 7 bases are a match to TRBD1. V was pared by 8 bases and J by 7 bases, with 8 bases of the junction left unmatched. The germline V gene encodes CDR1 MNHEY and CDR2 SMNVEV (reference sequence). The CDR3 contains 13 residues. The CDR3 here is CASGRDSLNIQYF. DNA for the CDR3: TGTGCCAGCGGCCGGGACAGTCTCAACATTCAGTACTTC.

The chain employs TRBV5-1 and TRBJ2-3; D might be TRBD2 (7 bases). Trimming stripped 0 bases from V and 0 bases from J, with 11 bases between. The length of the CDR3 is 16 residues. Looked up from germline, CDR1 is SGHRS and CDR2 is YFSETQ. In nucleotides, the CDR3 is TGCGCCAGCAGCTTGGTCGGGGGGCTAAGCACAGATACGCAGTATTTT. Amino acid sequence: CASSLVGGLSTDTQYF.

The chain couples TRBV5-4 to TRBJ1-1; a possible D gene is TRBD1 (6 bases). CDR1 is SGHNT, CDR2 YYREEE, per germline (reference sequence). The germline V and J ends were trimmed by 4 bases and 0 bases, with 10 bases remaining between them. The CDR3 is 14 residues long. CDR3 sequence (DNA): TGTGCCAGCAGCCGTGGACAGTTGAACACTGAAGCTTTCTTT. Amino acids: CASSRGQLNTEAFF.

J is TRBJ2-5 and V is TRBV9, with TRBD2 matching over 10 bases. Germline V CDR1 and CDR2: SGDLS, YYNGEE. V lost 10 bases and J lost 5; bases outside the gene matches: 5. This CDR3 has 12 residues. The CDR3 spells CASKGLAETQYF. CDR3 nucleotides: TGTGCCTCCAAGGGACTAGCGGAGACCCAGTACTTC.